This TCR beta chain was documented in a study of PD-1 blockade in classical Hodgkin lymphoma. The data were produced by immunoSEQ multiplex PCR, yet TCRdb's version contains in-frame clones alone and is incomplete. The table records 45,000 to 50,000 clones, around 80% of them present only once. Exposure to brentuximab vedotin varied, and each patient had relapsed following autologous stem cell transplantation. CDR1 SQVTM and CDR2 ANQGSEA come from the germline V gene. J was trimmed by 1 base and V by 6 bases; bases with no gene match: 8. This CDR3 is built from 14 residues. This chain connects TRBV29-1 to TRBJ1-2; 7 bases line up with TRBD1. This receptor was obtained from a human donor with classical Hodgkin lymphoma. The input for sequencing was peripheral blood mononuclear cells (PBMCs), taken before the second cycle of nivolumab. As DNA, the CDR3 is TGCAGCGTCCTGGAAGCAGGGGGTAACTATGGCTACACCTTC. Translating gives CSVLEAGGNYGYTF. The variable domain in full, with the rest retrieved from reference TRBV29-1 and TRBJ1-2, is SAVISQKPSRDICQRGTSLTIQCQVDSQVTMMFWYRQQPGQSLTLIATANQGSEATYESGFVIDKFPISRPNLTFSTLTVSNMSPEDSSIYLCSVLEAGGNYGYTFGSGTRLTVV.